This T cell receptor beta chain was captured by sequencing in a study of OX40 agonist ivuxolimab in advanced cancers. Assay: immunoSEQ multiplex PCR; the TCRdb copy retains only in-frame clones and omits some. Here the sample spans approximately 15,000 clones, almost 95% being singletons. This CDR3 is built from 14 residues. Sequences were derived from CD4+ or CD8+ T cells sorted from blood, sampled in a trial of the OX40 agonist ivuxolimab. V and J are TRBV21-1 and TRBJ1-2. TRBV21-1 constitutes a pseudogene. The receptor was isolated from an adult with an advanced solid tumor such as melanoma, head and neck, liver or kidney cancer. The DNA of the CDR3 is TGTGCCAGCATCCGGGGGCATGTTGACTATGGCTACACCTTC. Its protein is CASIRGHVDYGYTF.